The text below deals with one T cell receptor (beta chain). The antigen is unknown. The CDR3 extends over 16 amino acids. Germline CDR1 reads SGHAT; CDR2 reads FQNNGV. Trimming removed 6 bases from V and 3 bases from J; junction bases left unmatched: 10. CD4+CD25+CD127- Tregs, CD4+CD25- non-Tregs, CD4 and CD8 cells were sorted. This record comes from a study of Tregs in tolerant kidney transplant recipients. Clones were read by immunoSEQ multiplex PCR, and TCRdb kept only the in-frame ones, dropping some. The sample holds some 250,000 clones; about 86% are singletons and the top ten take around 0.6%. Study-wide results and caveats: Expanding Tregs on activated donor B cells appeared to best identify donor-specific TCRbeta clones. No direct test of biological reproducibility was done here. Validation in larger populations is needed because few patients were studied.

The sample was CD4+ T cells from blood. The genes are TRBV11-2 and TRBJ2-1; 8 nucleotides match TRBD2. This clonotype was sampled from a human donor in good health. DNA of the CDR3: TGTGCCAGCAGTCCTACTAGCGGACAGAGCTACAATGAGCAGTTCTTC. Its protein product is CASSPTSGQSYNEQFF.